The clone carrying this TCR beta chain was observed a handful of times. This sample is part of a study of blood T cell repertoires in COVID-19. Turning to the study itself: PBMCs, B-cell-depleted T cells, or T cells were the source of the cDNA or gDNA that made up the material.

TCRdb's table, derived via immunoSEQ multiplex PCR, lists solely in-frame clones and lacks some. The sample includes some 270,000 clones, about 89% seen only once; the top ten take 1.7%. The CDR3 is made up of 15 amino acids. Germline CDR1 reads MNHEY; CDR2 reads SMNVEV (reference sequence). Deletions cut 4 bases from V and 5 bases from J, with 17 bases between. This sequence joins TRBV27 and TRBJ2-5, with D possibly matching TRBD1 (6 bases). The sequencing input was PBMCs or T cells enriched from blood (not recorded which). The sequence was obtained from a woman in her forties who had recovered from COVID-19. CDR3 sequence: CASSYRTGLFETQYF. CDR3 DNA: TGTGCCAGCAGTTACCGAACAGGGCTTTTCGAGACCCAGTACTTC.